The clone carrying this T cell receptor beta chain is categorized as medium-sized. Some clones are missing from TCRdb's copy, which holds only in-frame ones; the method was immunoSEQ multiplex PCR. The sample includes under 6,000 clones, 55% to 75% of them seen just once. The sample originates from a study of T cell clonotyping in hematopoietic cell transplantation. Trimming at V came to 6 bases and at J to 7 bases, leaving 6 bases not matched to a gene. Germline V gene data show CDR1 as SNHLY and CDR2 as FYNNEI. The CDR3 covers 13 residues. The sequencing here drew on PBMCs, taken 100 days after allogeneic stem cell transplant. The TCR comes from a female patient aged 45-60 years who had an allogeneic stem cell transplant, so the T cells may come from the graft donor. Some clones in this sample may be carry-over from other donors' samples. The chain uses TRBV2 and TRBJ1-2; 9 nucleotides align to TRBD1. The CDR3 bases are TGTGCCAGCAGCCCCGGGACAGGGATTGGCTACACCTTC. Protein: CASSPGTGIGYTF.